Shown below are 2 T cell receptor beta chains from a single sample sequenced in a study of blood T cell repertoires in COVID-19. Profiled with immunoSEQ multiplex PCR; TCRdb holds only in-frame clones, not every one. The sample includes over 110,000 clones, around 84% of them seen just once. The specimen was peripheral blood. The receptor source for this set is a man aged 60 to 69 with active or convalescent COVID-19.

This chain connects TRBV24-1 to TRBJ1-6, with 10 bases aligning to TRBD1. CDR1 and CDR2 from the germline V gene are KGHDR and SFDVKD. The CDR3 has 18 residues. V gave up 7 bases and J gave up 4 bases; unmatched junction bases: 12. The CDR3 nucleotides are TGTGCCACCAGCCGGGACCTACGGGACAGGGGTTATAATTCACCCCTCCACTTT. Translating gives CATSRDLRDRGYNSPLHF.

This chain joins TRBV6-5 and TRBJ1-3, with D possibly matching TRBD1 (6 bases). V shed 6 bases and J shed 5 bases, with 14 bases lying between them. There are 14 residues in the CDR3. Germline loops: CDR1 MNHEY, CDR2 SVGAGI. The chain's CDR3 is CASSPVRGRNTIYF. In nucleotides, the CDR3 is TGTGCCAGCAGCCCAGTCAGGGGAAGAAACACCATATATTTT.